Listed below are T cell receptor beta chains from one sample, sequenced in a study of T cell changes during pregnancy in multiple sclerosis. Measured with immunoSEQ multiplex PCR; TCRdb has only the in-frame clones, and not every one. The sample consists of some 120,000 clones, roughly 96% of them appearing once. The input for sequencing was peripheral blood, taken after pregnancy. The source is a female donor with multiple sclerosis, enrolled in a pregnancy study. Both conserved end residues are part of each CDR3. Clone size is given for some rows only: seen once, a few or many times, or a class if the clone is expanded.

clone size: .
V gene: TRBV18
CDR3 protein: CASSPSFTGSGTEAFF

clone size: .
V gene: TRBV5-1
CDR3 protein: CASSLVWPGDTQYF

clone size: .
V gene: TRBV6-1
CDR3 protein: CASSGLPGLYVGETQYF

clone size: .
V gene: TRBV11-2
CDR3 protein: CASSVAGAREQYF

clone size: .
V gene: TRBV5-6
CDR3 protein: CASRPTGRNEQFF

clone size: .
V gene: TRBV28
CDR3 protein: CASLAGGISNEQFF

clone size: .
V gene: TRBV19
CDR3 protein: CASSTIRQFNQPQHF

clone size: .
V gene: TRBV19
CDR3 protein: CASSIRGAGELFF

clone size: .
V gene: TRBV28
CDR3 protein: CASSYHQGVGGGSYEQYF

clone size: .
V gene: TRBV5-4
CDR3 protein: CASSPVAGWEETQYF

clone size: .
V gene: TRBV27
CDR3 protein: CASREGAGYNEQFF

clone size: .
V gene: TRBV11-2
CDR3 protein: CASSLAGYNEQFF

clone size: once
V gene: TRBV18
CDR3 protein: CASSKNRGSPDEQYF

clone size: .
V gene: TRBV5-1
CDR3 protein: CASSPGYQETQYF

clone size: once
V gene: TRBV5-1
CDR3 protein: CASSYPGLAGVKDTQYF

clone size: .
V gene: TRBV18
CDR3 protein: CASSPSRGQGKSNQPQHF

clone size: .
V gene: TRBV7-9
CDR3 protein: CASSLASGLGTGGYEQYF

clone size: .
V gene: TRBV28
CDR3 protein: CASHTPPGFYGYTF

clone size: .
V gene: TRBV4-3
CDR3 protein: CASSQEWGVETDTQYF

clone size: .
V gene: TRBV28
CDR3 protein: CASRPSGSSYEQYF

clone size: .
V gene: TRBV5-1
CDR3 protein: CASSTGPDEKLFF

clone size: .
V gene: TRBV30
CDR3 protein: CAWSHRVKTDTQYF

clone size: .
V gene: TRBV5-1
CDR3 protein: CASSLGGDGYTF

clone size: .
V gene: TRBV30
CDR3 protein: CAWSSLRDSQETQYF

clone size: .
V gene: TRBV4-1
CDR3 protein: CASSQETGIHGYTF